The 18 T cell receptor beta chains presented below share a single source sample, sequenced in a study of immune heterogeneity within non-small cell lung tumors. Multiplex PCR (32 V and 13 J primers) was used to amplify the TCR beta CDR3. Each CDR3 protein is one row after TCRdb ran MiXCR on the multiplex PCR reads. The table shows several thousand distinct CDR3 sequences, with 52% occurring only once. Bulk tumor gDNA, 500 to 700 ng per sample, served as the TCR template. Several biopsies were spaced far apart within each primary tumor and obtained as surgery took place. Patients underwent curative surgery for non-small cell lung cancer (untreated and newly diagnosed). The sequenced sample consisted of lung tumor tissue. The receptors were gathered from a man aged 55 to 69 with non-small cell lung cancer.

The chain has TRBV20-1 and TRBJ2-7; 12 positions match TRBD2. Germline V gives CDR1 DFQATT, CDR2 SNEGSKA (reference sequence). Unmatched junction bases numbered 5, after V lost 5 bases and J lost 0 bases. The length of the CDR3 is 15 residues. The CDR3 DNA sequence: TGCAGTGCTGATCCGACTAGCGGGAGCTCCTACGAGCAGTACTTC. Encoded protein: CSADPTSGSSYEQYF.

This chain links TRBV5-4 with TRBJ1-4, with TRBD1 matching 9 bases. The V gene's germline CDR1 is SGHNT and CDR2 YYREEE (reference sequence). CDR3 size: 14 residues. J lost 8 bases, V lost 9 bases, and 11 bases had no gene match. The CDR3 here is CATGETGGKEKLFF. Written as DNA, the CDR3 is TGTGCCACCGGCGAGACAGGGGGAAAGGAAAAACTGTTTTTT. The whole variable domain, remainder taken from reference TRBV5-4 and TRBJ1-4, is ETGVTQSPTHLIKTRGQQVTLRCSSQSGHNTVSWYQQALGQGPQFIFQYYREEENGRGNFPPRFSGLQFPNYSSELNVNALELDDSALYLCATGETGGKEKLFFGSGTQLSVL.

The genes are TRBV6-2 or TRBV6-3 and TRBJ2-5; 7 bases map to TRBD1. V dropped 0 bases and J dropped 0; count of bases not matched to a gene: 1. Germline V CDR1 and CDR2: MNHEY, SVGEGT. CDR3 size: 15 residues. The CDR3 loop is CASSYSTGHQETQYF. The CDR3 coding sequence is TGTGCCAGCAGTTACTCGACAGGGCACCAAGAGACCCAGTACTTC.

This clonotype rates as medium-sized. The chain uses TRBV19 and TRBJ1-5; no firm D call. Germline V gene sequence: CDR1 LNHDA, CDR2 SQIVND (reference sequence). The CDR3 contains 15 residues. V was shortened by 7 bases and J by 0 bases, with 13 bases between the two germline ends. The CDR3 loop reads CASTRGHRSNQPQHF. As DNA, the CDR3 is TGTGCCAGTACCCGTGGGCACCGTAGCAATCAGCCCCAGCATTTT.

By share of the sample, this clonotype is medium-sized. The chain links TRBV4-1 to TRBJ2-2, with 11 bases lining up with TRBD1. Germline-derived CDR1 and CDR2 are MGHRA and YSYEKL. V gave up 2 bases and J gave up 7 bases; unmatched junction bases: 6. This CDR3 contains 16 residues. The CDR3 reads CASSQQDRGQIGELFF. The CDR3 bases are TGCGCCAGCAGCCAACAGGACAGGGGGCAAATCGGGGAGCTGTTTTTT.

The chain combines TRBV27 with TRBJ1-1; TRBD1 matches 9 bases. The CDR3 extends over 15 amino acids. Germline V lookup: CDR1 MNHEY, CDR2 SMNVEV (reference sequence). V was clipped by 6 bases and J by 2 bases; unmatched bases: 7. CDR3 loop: CASRPTGGLNTEAFF. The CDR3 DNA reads TGTGCCAGCAGGCCGACAGGGGGGCTAAACACTGAAGCTTTCTTT.

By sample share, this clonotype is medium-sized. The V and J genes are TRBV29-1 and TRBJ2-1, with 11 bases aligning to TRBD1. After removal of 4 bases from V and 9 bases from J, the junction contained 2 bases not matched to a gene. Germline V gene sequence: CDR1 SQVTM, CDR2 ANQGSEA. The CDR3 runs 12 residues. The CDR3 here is CSVGTGGFEQFF. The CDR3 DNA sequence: TGCAGCGTTGGGACAGGGGGCTTTGAGCAGTTCTTC.

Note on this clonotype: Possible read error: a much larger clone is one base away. The CDR3 loop is CASSYTTGEDQPQYF. CDR3 sequence (DNA): TGTGCCAGCAGTTACACGACAGGGGAGGATCAGCCCCAGTATTTT. V is TRBV6-9 and J is TRBJ1-5; TRBD1 aligns across 8 bases. The DNA end lines up better with TRBJ2-3; the J call may be wrong. Germline V CDR1 and CDR2: MNHGY, SVAAGI. The CDR3 has 15 residues.

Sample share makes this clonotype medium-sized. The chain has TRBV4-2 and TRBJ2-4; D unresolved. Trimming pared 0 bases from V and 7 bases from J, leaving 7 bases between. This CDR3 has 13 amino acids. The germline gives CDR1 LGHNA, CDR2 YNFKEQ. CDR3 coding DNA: TGTGCCAGCAGCCAAGATCGTCTGAACATTCAGTACTTC. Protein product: CASSQDRLNIQYF.

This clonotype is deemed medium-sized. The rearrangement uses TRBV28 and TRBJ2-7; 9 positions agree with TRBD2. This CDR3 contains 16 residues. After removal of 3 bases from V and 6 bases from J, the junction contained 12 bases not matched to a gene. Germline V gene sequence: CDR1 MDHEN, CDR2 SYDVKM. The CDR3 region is CASSFPGTSRATEQYF. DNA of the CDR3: TGTGCCAGCAGTTTCCCCGGGACTAGCCGCGCCACCGAGCAGTACTTC.

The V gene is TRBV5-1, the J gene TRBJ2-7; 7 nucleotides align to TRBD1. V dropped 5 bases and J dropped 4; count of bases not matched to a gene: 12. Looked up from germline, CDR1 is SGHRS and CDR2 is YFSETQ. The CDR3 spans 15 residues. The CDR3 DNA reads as TGCGCCAGCAGTCCTCACAGGGGTTTTTCTTACGAGCAGTACTTC. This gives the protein CASSPHRGFSYEQYF. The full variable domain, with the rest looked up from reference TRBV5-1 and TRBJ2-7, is KAGVTQTPRYLIKTRGQQVTLSCSPISGHRSVSWYQQTPGQGLQFLFEYFSETQRNKGNFPGRFSGRQFSNSRSEMNVSTLELGDSALYLCASSPHRGFSYEQYFGPGTRLTVT.

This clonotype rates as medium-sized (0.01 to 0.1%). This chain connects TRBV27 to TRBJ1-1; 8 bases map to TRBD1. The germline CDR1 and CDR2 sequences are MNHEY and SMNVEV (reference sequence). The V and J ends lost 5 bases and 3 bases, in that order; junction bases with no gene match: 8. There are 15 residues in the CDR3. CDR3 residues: CASSRTGWDDTEAFF. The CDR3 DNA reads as TGTGCCAGCAGTCGGACAGGGTGGGATGACACTGAAGCTTTCTTT.

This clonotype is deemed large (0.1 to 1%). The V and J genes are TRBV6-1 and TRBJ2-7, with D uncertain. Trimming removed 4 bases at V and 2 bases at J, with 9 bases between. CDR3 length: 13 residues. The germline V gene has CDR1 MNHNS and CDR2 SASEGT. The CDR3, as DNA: TGTGCCAGCAGTGTTGCGGAACCCTACGAGCAGTACTTC. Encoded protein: CASSVAEPYEQYF.

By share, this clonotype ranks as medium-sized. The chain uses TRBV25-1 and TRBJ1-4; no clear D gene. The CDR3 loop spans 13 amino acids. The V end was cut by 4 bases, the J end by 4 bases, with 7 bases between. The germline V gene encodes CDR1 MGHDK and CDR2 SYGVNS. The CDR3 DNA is TGTGCCAGCAGTGTCTCTATTAATGAAAAACTGTTTTTT. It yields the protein CASSVSINEKLFF.

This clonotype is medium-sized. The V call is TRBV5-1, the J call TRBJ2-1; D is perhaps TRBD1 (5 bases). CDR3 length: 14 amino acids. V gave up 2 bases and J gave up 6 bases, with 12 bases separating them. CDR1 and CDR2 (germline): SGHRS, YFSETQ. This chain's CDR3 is CASSLSGHGNEQFF. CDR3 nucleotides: TGCGCCAGCAGCTTATCAGGGCATGGCAATGAGCAGTTCTTC. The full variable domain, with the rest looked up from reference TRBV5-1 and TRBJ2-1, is KAGVTQTPRYLIKTRGQQVTLSCSPISGHRSVSWYQQTPGQGLQFLFEYFSETQRNKGNFPGRFSGRQFSNSRSEMNVSTLELGDSALYLCASSLSGHGNEQFFGPGTRLTVL.

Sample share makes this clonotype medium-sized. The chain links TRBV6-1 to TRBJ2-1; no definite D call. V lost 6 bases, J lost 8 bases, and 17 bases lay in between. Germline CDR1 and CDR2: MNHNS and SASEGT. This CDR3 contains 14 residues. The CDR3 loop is CASSYSDNIDEQFF. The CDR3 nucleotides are TGTGCCAGCAGCTACAGTGACAACATCGATGAGCAGTTCTTC.

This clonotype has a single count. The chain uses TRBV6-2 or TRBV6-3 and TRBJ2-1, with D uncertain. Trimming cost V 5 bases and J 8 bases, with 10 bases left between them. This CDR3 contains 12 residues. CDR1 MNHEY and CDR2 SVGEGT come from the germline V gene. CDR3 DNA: TGTGCCAGCAGTGAAATAGGGTATGAGCAGTTCTTC. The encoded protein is CASSEIGYEQFF.

In DNA, the CDR3 is TGTGCCAGTACCGAAAGGCAGAACACCGGGGAGCTGTTTTTT. Its protein is CASTERQNTGELFF. This rearrangement joins TRBV19 to TRBJ2-2; unclear D gene. CDR1 is LNHDA, CDR2 SQIVND, per germline (reference sequence). Trimming took 7 bases from V and 1 from J, leaving 10 bases between them. This CDR3 comprises 14 residues.